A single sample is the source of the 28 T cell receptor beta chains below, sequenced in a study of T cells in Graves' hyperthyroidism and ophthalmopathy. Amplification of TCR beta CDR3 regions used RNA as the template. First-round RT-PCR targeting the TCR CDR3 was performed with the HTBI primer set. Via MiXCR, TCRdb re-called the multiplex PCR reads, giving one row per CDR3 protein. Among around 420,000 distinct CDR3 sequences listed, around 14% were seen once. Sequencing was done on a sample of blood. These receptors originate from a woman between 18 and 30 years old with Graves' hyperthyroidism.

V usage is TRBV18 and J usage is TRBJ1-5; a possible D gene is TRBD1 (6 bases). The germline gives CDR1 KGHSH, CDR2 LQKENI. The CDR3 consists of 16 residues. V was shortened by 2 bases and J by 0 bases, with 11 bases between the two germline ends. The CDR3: CASSPAQGFSNQPQHF. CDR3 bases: TGTGCCAGCTCACCAGCGCAGGGGTTTAGCAATCAGCCCCAGCATTTT.

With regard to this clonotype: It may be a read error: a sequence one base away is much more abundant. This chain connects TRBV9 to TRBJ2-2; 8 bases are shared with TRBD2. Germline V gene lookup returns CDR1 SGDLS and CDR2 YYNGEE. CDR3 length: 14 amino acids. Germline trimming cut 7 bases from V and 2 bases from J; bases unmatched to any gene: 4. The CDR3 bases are TGTGCCAGCGAGACTAGCGCAAACACCGGGGAGCTGTTTTTT. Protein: CASETSANTGELFF.

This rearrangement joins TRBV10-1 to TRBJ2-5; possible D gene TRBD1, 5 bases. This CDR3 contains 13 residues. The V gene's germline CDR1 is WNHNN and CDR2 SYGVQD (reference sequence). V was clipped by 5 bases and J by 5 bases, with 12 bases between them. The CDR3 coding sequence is TGCGCCAGCAGTCCAGGGATCCGGGAGACCCAGTACTTC. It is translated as CASSPGIRETQYF.

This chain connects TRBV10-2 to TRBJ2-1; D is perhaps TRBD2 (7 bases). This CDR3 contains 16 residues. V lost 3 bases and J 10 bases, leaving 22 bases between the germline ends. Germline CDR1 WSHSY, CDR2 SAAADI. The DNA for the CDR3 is TGCGCCAGCAGTGACCGGGGGGCGGAGCGAATCGTCGAGCAGTTCTTC. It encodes CASSDRGAERIVEQFF.

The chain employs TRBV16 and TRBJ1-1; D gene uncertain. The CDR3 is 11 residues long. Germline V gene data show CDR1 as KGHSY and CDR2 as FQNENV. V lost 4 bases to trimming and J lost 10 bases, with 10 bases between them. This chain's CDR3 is CASSPQEVAFF. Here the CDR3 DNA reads TGTGCCAGCAGCCCACAAGAGGTAGCTTTCTTT.

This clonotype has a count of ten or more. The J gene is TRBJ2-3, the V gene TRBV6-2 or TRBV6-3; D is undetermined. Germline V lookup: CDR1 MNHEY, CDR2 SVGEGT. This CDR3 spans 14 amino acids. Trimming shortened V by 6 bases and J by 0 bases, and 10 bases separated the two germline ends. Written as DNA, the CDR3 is TGTGCCAGCAGATCAGGAGCGAGCACAGATACGCAGTATTTT. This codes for CASRSGASTDTQYF.

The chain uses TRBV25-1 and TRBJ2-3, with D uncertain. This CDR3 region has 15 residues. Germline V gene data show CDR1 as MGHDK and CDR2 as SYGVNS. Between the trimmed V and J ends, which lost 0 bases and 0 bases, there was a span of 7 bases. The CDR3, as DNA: TGTGCCAGCAGTGAATATGTTGGTAGCACAGATACGCAGTATTTT. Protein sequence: CASSEYVGSTDTQYF.

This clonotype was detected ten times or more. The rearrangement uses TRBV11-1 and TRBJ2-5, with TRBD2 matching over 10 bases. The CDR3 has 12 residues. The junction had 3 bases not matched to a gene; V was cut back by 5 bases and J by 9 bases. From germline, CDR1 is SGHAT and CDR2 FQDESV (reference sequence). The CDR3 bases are TGTGCCAGCAGCCCGGGACTAGCGTCCCAGTACTTC. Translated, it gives CASSPGLASQYF.

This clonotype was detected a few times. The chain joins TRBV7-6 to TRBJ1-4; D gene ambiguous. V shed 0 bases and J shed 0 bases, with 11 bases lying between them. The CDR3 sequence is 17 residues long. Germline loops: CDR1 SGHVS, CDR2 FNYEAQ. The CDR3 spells CASSLAISDSTNEKLFF. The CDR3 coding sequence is TGTGCCAGCAGCTTAGCGATATCGGACTCAACTAATGAAAAACTGTTTTTT. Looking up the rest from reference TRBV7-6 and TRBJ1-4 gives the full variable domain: GAGVSQSPRYKVTKRGQDVALRCDPISGHVSLYWYRQALGQGPEFLTYFNYEAQQDKSGLPNDRFSAERPEGSISTLTIQRTEQRDSAMYRCASSLAISDSTNEKLFFGSGTQLSVL.

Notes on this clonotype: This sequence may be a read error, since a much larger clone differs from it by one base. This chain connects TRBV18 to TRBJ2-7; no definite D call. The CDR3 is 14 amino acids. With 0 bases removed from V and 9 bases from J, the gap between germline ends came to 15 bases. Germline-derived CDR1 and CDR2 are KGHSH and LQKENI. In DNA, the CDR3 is TGTGCCAGCTCACCACCGGTGTTCAGTGCTGGGCAGTACTTC. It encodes CASSPPVFSAGQYF.

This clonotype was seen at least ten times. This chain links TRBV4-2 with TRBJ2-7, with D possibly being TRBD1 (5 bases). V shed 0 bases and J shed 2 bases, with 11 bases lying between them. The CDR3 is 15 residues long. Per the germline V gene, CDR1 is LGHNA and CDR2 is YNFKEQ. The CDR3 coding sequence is TGTGCCAGCAGCCAAGAGAGGACAAGCACCTACGAGCAGTACTTC. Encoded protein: CASSQERTSTYEQYF.

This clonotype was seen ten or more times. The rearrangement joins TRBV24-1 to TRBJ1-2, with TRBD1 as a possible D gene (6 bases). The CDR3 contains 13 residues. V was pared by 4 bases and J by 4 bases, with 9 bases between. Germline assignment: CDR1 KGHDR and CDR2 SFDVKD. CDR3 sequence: CATSDTGSYGYTF. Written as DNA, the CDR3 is TGTGCCACCAGTGACACAGGGTCCTATGGCTACACCTTC.

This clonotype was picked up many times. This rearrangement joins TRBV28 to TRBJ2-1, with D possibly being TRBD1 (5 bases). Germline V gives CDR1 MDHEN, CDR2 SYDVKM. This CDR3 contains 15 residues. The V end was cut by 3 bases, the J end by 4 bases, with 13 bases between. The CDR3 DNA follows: TGTGCCAGCAGTTTCCCAGGGTATGGGTACAATGAGCAGTTCTTC. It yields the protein CASSFPGYGYNEQFF.

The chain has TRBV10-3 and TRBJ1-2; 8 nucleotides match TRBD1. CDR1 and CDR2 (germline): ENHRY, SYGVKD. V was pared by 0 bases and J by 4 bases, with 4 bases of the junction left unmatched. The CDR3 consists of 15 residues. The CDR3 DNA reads TGTGCCATCAGTGAGTCTGGGACAGGAAGCTATGGCTACACCTTC. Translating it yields CAISESGTGSYGYTF.

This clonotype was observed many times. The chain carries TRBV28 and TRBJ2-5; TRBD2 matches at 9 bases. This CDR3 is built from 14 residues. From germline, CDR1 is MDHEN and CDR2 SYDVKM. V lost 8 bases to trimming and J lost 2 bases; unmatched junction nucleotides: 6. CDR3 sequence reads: CASRAGGLQETQYF. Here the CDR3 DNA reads TGTGCCAGCCGAGCGGGGGGCTTACAAGAGACCCAGTACTTC.

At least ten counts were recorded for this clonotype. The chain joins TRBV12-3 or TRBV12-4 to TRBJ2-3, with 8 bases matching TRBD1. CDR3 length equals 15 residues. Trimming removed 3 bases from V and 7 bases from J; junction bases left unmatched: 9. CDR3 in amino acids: CASSFGQGKGNTQYF. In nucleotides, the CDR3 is TGTGCCAGCAGTTTCGGACAGGGAAAAGGCAATACGCAGTATTTT.

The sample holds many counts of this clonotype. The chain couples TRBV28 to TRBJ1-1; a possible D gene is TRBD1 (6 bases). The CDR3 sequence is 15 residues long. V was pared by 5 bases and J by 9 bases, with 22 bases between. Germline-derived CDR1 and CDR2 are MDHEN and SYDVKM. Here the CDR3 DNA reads TGTGCCAGCAGTGCCGTGGGAGGGGGAATGGGGCAAGCTTTCTTT. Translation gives CASSAVGGGMGQAFF.

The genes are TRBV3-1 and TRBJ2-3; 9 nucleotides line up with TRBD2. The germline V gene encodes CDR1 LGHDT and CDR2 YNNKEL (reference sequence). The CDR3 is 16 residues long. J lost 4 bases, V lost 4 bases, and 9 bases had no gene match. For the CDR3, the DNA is TGTGCCAGCAGCCGAATCGCTAGCGGGGTCCCAGATACGCAGTATTTT. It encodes CASSRIASGVPDTQYF.

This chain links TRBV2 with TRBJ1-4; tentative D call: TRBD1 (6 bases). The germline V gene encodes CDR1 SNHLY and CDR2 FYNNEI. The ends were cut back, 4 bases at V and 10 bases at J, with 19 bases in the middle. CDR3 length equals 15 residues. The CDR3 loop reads CASSGAGGQGGKLFF. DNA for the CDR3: TGTGCCAGCAGTGGCGCTGGGGGGCAAGGTGGAAAACTGTTTTTT.

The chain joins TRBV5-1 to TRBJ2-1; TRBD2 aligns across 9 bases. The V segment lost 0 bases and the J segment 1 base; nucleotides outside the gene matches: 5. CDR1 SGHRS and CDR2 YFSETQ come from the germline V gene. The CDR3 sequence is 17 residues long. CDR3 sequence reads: CASSLELAGPSYNEQFF. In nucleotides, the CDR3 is TGCGCCAGCAGCTTGGAGCTAGCGGGGCCTTCCTACAATGAGCAGTTCTTC.

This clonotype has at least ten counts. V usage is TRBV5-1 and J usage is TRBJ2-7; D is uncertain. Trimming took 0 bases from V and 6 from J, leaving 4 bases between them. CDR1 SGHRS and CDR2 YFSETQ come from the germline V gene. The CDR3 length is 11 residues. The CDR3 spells CASSLDLEQYF. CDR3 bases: TGCGCCAGCAGCTTGGACCTCGAGCAGTACTTC.

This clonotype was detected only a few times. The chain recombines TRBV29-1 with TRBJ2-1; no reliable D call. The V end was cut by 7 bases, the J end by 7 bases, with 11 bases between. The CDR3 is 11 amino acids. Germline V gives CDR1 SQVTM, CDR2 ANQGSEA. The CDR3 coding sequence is TGCAGCGCGGTGGGTTATAATGAGCAGTTCTTC. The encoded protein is CSAVGYNEQFF.

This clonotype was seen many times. The CDR3 nucleotides read TGTGCCAGCACCCATGGGACTGCTGAGCGGTTTGATCAGCCCCAGCATTTT. This codes for CASTHGTAERFDQPQHF. The J gene is TRBJ1-5, the V gene TRBV12-3 or TRBV12-4, with D possibly being TRBD1 (5 bases). The CDR3 length is 17 residues. V lost 7 bases to trimming and J lost 5 bases, with 24 bases between them.

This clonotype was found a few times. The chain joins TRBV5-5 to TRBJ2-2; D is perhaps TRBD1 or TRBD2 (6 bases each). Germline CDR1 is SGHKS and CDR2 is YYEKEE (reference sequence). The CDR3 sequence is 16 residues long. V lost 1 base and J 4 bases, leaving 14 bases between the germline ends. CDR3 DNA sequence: TGTGCCAGCAGCTTGATGAGGGGGGCGAGCACCGGGGAGCTGTTTTTT. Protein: CASSLMRGASTGELFF.

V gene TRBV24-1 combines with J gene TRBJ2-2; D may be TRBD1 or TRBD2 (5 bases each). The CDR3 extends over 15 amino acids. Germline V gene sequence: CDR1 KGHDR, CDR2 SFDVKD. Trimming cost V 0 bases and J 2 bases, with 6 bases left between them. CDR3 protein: CATSDLGGNTGELFF. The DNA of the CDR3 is TGTGCCACCAGTGATTTGGGGGGAAACACCGGGGAGCTGTTTTTT.

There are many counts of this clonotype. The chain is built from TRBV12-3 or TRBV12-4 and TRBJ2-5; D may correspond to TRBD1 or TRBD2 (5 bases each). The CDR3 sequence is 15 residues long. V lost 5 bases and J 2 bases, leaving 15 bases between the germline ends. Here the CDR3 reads CASSGGWLAQETQYF. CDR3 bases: TGTGCCAGCAGTGGGGGTTGGCTCGCACAAGAGACCCAGTACTTC.

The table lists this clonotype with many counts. CDR3 sequence (DNA): TGTGCCAGCAGACAGGACAAGGGGAAATACAATGAGCAGTTCTTC. Protein: CASRQDKGKYNEQFF. The chain has TRBV13 and TRBJ2-1; weak D call: TRBD1 (5 bases). The CDR3 runs 15 residues. CDR1 PRHDT and CDR2 FYEKMQ come from the germline V gene (reference sequence). The germline V and J ends were trimmed by 6 bases and 4 bases, with 16 bases remaining between them.

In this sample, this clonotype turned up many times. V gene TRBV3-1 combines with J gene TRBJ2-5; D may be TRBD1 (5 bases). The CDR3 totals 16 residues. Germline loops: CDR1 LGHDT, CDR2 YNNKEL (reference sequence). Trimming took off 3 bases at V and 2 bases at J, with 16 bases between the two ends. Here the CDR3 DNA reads TGTGCCAGCAGCCACCCTCCGATCGACAGACAAGAGACCCAGTACTTC. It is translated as CASSHPPIDRQETQYF.